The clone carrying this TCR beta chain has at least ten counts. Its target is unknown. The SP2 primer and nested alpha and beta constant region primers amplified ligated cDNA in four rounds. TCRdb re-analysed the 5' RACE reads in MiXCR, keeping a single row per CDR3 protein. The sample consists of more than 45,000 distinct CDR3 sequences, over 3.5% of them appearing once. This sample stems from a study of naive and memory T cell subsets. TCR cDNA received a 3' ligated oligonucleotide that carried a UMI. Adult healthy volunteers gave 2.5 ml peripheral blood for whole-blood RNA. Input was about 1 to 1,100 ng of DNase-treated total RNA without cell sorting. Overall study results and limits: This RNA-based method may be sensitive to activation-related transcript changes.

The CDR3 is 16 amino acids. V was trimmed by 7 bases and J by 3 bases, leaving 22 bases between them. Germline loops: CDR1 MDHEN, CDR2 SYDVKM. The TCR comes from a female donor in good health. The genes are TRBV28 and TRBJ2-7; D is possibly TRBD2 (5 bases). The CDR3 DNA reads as TGTGCCAGCACCCCCTATGTTGGTGGGAGTGGCTACGAGCAGTACTTC. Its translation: CASTPYVGGSGYEQYF.